A selection of T cell receptor beta chains follows, all from one sample in a study of shared clonotypes between healthy human individuals. Data came from immunoSEQ multiplex PCR; TCRdb stores just in-frame clones and leaves some out. The sample lists around 2.1 million clones, just over 90% seen once, with under 2% in the top ten. The sequencing input was naive CD8+ T cells from PBMCs. Receptor source: a man between 18 and 29 years old in good health. Some clones in this sample may be carry-over from other donors' samples. Each CDR3 is given with its conserved first and last residue. Size is omitted from some rows. Given values are once, few, many or a class for expanded clones.

CDR3aa: CASSFPRQRNEKLFF; abundance: -; j_gene: TRBJ1-4; v_gene: TRBV7-9
CDR3aa: CASSFTRRTSYEQYF; abundance: -; j_gene: TRBJ2-7; v_gene: TRBV11-2
CDR3aa: CASSLVPLAAPGEETQYF; abundance: -; j_gene: TRBJ2-5; v_gene: TRBV7-6
CDR3aa: CASRGTVLAGVERPYEQYF; abundance: once; j_gene: TRBJ2-7; v_gene: TRBV28
CDR3aa: CASSFLGGAGELFF; abundance: -; j_gene: TRBJ2-2; v_gene: TRBV7-6
CDR3aa: CASSLRGQIGELFF; abundance: -; j_gene: TRBJ2-2; v_gene: TRBV5-4
CDR3aa: CASSPLDTGELFF; abundance: -; j_gene: TRBJ2-2; v_gene: TRBV28
CDR3aa: CASSTRHSGTGVEGKNIQYF; abundance: once; j_gene: TRBJ2-4; v_gene: TRBV19
CDR3aa: CAIHDLFLSDNEQFF; abundance: -; j_gene: TRBJ2-1; v_gene: TRBV7-9
CDR3aa: CAWRVDRSYNEQFF; abundance: -; j_gene: TRBJ2-1; v_gene: TRBV30
CDR3aa: CASSLAGYLEKLFF; abundance: -; j_gene: TRBJ1-4; v_gene: TRBV28
CDR3aa: CASSLEVSAETQYF; abundance: -; j_gene: TRBJ2-5; v_gene: TRBV28
CDR3aa: CASSLYGGVARTGELFF; abundance: -; j_gene: TRBJ2-2; v_gene: TRBV7-8
CDR3aa: CASSFTTGDEQYF; abundance: -; j_gene: TRBJ2-7; v_gene: TRBV9
CDR3aa: CASSFGPPPWQPQHF; abundance: -; j_gene: TRBJ1-5; v_gene: TRBV7-9
CDR3aa: CASSRSEEGYEQYF; abundance: -; j_gene: TRBJ2-7; v_gene: TRBV4-3
CDR3aa: CASSFPHLRDTQYF; abundance: once; j_gene: TRBJ2-3; v_gene: TRBV27
CDR3aa: CSARSDAFTYF; abundance: -; j_gene: TRBJ2-5; v_gene: TRBV29-1
CDR3aa: CASSQGRGYEQYF; abundance: -; j_gene: TRBJ2-7; v_gene: TRBV14
CDR3aa: CASSPGGGINQPQHF; abundance: -; j_gene: TRBJ1-5; v_gene: TRBV7-9
CDR3aa: CACLAGDLVDEQFF; abundance: -; j_gene: TRBJ2-1; v_gene: TRBV9
CDR3aa: CAWSVHAGSPYNEQFF; abundance: -; j_gene: TRBJ2-1; v_gene: TRBV30
CDR3aa: CASKAGVTEAFF; abundance: -; j_gene: TRBJ1-1; v_gene: TRBV19
CDR3aa: CASSLAVAFNQPQHF; abundance: once; j_gene: TRBJ1-5; v_gene: TRBV7-6
CDR3aa: CASSPGTVNEKLFF; abundance: -; j_gene: TRBJ1-4; v_gene: TRBV19
CDR3aa: CASSQGAGNIQYF; abundance: -; j_gene: TRBJ2-4; v_gene: TRBV11-3
CDR3aa: CASSVAPHEQFF; abundance: -; j_gene: TRBJ2-1; v_gene: TRBV5-1
CDR3aa: CASSYSIPGTGHYTF; abundance: -; j_gene: TRBJ1-2; v_gene: TRBV6-5
CDR3aa: CASSSPHERSYNEQFF; abundance: -; j_gene: TRBJ2-1; v_gene: TRBV28